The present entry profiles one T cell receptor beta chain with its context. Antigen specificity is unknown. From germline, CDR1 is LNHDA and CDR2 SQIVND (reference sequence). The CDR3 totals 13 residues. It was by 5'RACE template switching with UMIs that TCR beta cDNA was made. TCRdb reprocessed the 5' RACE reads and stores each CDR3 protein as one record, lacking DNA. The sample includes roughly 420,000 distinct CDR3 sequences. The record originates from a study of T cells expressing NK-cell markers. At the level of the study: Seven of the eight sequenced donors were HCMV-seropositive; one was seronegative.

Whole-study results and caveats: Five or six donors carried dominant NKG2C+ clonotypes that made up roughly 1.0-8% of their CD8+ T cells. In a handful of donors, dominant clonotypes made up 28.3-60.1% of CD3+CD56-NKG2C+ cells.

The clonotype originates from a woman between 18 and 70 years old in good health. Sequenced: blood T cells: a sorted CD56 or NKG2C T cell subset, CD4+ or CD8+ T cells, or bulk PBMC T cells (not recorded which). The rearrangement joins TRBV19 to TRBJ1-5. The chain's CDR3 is CASSTTLNQPQHF.